The next 4 T cell receptor beta chains were all read from a single sample in a study of beta chain features in type 1 diabetes. Study results and caveats: Moderately but significantly shorter TCRB CDR3s were found in Type 1 diabetes patients in all four CD4+ subsets.

These TCRs' antigens remain unknown. Sequencing targeted expressed TCRB transcripts, as all isolated RNA had been reverse transcribed. Produced via immunoSEQ multiplex PCR; TCRdb's table is partial and in-frame only. The sample lists some 240,000 clones, approximately 16% occurring once. The sequenced sample consisted of naive CD4+ T cells from blood. All receptors come from a man aged 25 to 40 with type 1 diabetes.

The rearrangement links TRBV30 to TRBJ2-2; the match to TRBD2 covers 11 bases. Germline CDR1 and CDR2: GTSNPN and SVGIG (reference sequence). V shed 3 bases, J shed 3 bases, and the junction held 3 bases outside the gene matches. CDR3 length equals 15 residues. The CDR3 is CAWRRGLADTGELFF. The CDR3 region has the DNA TGTGCCTGGAGGAGGGGACTAGCGGACACCGGGGAGCTGTTTTTT.

The chain's CDR3 is CSADGGEDTQYF. For the CDR3, the DNA is TGCAGCGCTGACGGGGGGGAGGATACGCAGTATTTT. J is TRBJ2-3 and V is TRBV29-1; 8 bases are a match to TRBD2. The germline V gene has CDR1 SQVTM and CDR2 ANQGSEA. CDR3 length: 12 amino acids. Losses at the gene ends were 7 bases for V and 6 bases for J; bases not matched to a gene: 6.

This clone occurred a few times. J is TRBJ2-1 and V is TRBV7-2, with D possibly matching TRBD1 (5 bases). The CDR3 has 15 amino acids. V gave up 3 bases and J gave up 0 bases, with 9 bases separating them. CDR1 SGHTA and CDR2 FQGNSA come from the germline V gene. CDR3 bases: TGTGCCAGCAGCTTCGACAGTAGCTCCTACAATGAGCAGTTCTTC. Translation: CASSFDSSSYNEQFF.

This chain uses TRBV20-1 with TRBJ2-2; TRBD2 is a possible D gene (6 bases). The CDR3 length is 11 residues. Per the germline V gene, CDR1 is DFQATT and CDR2 is SNEGSKA (reference sequence). V dropped 5 bases and J dropped 9 bases, with 10 bases sitting between them. The CDR3 region is CSAWGVRELFF. CDR3 sequence (DNA): TGCAGTGCTTGGGGGGTGCGGGAGCTGTTTTTT.